This T cell receptor beta chain is drawn from a study of chemoradiotherapy in HPV16-positive cancers (dated by TCRdb to 2022 to 2024). For the study in its entirety: Functional T-cell assays on cells from a couple of HPV16-positive patients defined candidate HPV-specific T-cell clones and common TCR motifs. The study asked whether T-cell immunity against the HPV oncoproteins E6 and E7 changes during chemoradiotherapy and whether it affects survival. Next, the candidate HPV-specific TCRs and motifs were followed in TCR repertoires from around 93 patients with HPV-related cancers.

General study outcomes and caveats: Expansion of candidate HPV-specific clones and E7-related TCR motifs was observed in the tumor microenvironment during treatment, whereas no such expansion was observed for non-HPV-specific T cells. The functional definition of HPV-specific T cells came from only a couple of HPV16-positive patients, and the survival association was reported for HPV16-positive patients. Among HPV16-positive patients, expansion of HPV-responsive T cells during chemoradiotherapy was associated with better recurrence-free survival.

Because repertoires were sampled repeatedly during chemoradiotherapy, clonal expansion in the tumor microenvironment could be followed. The library was prepared using the immunoSEQ multiplex PCR assay. This is the immuneACCESS table as TCRdb keeps it, with only in-frame sequences that have V and J called. A part of the clones is gone; compared with another copy, unresolved V genes explain less than half, and the rest is unexplained. Within this sample are approximately 1,900 clones, with approximately 94% of them counted one time only. Less than 3.5% of the sample is held by the ten biggest clonotypes. Trimming at the junction amounts to 3 bases on V and 5 bases on J, and the germline ends lie 18 bases apart. The CDR3 spans 16 residues, from the cysteine through the phenylalanine. The sequence is cut down to CDR3 DNA, 48 bases in frame from base 1. The germline V gene provides CDR1 SGHAT and CDR2 FQNNGV.

This clone came up once. Its antigen remains undetermined. Nothing much larger sits one base from this clone, and base qualities are not available. Recombination connected TRBV11-2 to TRBJ2-3, with a weak D call of TRBD1 (5 bases match). The sequencing here drew on tumor tissue, taken from a patient who underwent chemoradiotherapy. The sequence was collected from a human donor with HPV-associated anogenital cancer. The nucleotide sequence reads TGTGCCAGCAGCTTTAGTAACAGGCCGGCGGTAGATACGCAGTATTTT. Its protein product is CASSFSNRPAVDTQYF.